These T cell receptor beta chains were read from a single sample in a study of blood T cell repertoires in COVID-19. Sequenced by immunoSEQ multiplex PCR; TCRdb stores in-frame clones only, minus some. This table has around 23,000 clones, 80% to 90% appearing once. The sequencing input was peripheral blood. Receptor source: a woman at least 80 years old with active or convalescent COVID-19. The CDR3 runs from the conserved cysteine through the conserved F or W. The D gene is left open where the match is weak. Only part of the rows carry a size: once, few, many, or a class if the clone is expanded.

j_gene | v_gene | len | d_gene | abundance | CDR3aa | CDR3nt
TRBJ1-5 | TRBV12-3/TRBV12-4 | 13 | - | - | CASSFRSNQPQHF | TGTGCCAGCAGTTTCAGGAGCAATCAGCCCCAGCATTTT
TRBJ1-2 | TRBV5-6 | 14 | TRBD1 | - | CASSLPTGVTSYTF | TGTGCCAGCAGCTTGCCGACAGGGGTAACCTCCTACACCTTC
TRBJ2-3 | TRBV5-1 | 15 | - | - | CASSPGSPLTDTQYF | TGCGCCAGCAGCCCCGGGTCCCCCCTCACAGATACGCAGTATTTT
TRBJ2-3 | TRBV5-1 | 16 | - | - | CASSLPLLLSADTQYF | TGCGCCAGCAGCTTACCCTTACTATTGTCTGCAGATACGCAGTATTTT
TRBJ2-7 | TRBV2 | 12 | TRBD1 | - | CASTPGQVEQYF | TGTGCCAGCACCCCCGGACAGGTCGAGCAGTACTTC
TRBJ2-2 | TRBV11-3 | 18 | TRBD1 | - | CASRPNKWGTANTGELFF | TGTGCCAGCAGGCCTAATAAGTGGGGGACAGCGAACACCGGGGAGCTGTTTTTT
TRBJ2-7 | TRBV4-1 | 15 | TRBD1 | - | CASSLEGQGSYEQYF | TGCGCCAGCAGCCTAGAGGGACAGGGCTCCTACGAGCAGTACTTC
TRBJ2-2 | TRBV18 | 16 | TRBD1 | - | CASSSGQGANTGELFF | TGTGCCAGCTCATCGGGACAGGGGGCAAACACCGGGGAGCTGTTTTTT
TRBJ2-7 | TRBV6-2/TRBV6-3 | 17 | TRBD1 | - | CASSYPKGTGSSYEQYF | TGTGCCAGCAGTTACCCGAAGGGGACAGGGAGCTCCTACGAGCAGTACTTC
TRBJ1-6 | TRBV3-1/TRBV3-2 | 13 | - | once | CASSRDINSPLHF | TGTGCCAGCAGCCGAGACATCAATTCACCCCTCCACTTT
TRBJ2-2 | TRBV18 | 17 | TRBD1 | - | CASSPPRGQANTGELFF | TGTGCCAGCTCACCACCGAGAGGACAGGCGAACACCGGGGAGCTGTTTTTT
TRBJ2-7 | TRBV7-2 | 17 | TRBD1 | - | CASSLVGQGTGSYEQYF | TGTGCCAGCAGCCTAGTGGGTCAGGGGACAGGATCCTACGAGCAGTACTTC
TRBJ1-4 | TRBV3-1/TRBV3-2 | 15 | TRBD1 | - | CASSRDRVPDEKLFF | TGTGCCAGCAGCCGCGACAGGGTTCCGGATGAAAAACTGTTTTTT
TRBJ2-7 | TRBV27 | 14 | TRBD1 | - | CASRRQGNSYEQYF | TGTGCCAGCAGAAGACAGGGCAACTCCTACGAGCAGTACTTC
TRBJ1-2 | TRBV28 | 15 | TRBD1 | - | CASSYMDRESYGYTF | TGTGCCAGCAGTTATATGGACAGGGAAAGCTATGGCTACACCTTC
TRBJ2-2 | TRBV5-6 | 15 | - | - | CASSLAGGDTGELFF | TGTGCCAGCAGCTTGGCGGGTGGAGACACCGGGGAGCTGTTTTTT
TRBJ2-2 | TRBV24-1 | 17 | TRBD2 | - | CATSDGTSGVGTGELFF | TGTGCCACCAGTGATGGGACTAGCGGGGTGGGCACCGGGGAGCTGTTTTTT
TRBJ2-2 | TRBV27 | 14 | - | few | CASSRGVNTGELFF | TGTGCCAGCAGCAGGGGCGTCAACACCGGGGAGCTGTTTTTT
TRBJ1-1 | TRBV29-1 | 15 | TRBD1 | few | CSVGGGQGQKAEAFF | TGCAGCGTTGGGGGAGGACAGGGGCAGAAGGCTGAAGCTTTCTTT
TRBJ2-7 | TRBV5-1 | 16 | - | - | CASSLVSGTRVYEQYF | TGCGCCAGCAGCTTGGTTTCCGGGACAAGAGTCTACGAGCAGTACTTC
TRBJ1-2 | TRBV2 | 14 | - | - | CASSVRGQNIGYTF | TGTGCCAGCAGTGTTCGCGGGCAGAACATTGGCTACACCTTC
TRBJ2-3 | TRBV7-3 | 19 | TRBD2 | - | CASSPRVLTPGGLTDTQYF | TGTGCCAGCAGCCCAAGGGTCCTAACTCCGGGGGGGCTCACAGATACGCAGTATTTT
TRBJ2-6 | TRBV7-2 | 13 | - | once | CASKQGGANVLTF | TGTGCCAGCAAACAGGGTGGGGCCAACGTCCTGACTTTC
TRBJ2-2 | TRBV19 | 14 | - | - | CASRRQVATGELFF | TGTGCCAGTAGGAGACAGGTCGCGACCGGGGAGCTGTTTTTT
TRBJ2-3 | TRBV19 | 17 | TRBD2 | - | CASSTRTSGGHRDTQYF | TGTGCCAGTAGTACCCGGACTAGCGGGGGCCATCGAGATACGCAGTATTTT
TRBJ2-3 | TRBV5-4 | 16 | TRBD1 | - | CASSLKGQGITDTQYF | TGTGCCAGCAGCTTGAAGGGACAGGGAATAACAGATACGCAGTATTTT
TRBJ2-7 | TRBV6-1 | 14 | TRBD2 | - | CASSDAGGPYEQYF | TGTGCCAGCAGTGACGCGGGAGGGCCCTACGAGCAGTACTTC
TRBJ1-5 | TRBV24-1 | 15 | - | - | CATSDRIGGNQPQHF | TGTGCCACCAGTGATCGCATCGGGGGGAATCAGCCCCAGCATTTT
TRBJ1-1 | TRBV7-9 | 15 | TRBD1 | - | CASSGTGILNTEAFF | TGTGCCAGCAGCGGGACAGGGATTTTGAACACTGAAGCTTTCTTT
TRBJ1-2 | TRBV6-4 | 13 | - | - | CASSDGGNYGYTF | TGTGCCAGCAGTGATGGCGGTAACTATGGCTACACCTTC
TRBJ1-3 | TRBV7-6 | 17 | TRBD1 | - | CASSPQTGLGTGNTIYF | TGTGCCAGCAGCCCCCAGACAGGGTTAGGCACTGGAAACACCATATATTTT
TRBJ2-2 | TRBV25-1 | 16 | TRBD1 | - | CASSVWSGTGTGELFF | TGTGCCAGCAGTGTTTGGAGTGGGACAGGCACCGGGGAGCTGTTTTTT
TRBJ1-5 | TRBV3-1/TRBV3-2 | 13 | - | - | CASSQAARQPQHF | TGTGCCAGCAGCCAAGCCGCGCGTCAGCCCCAGCATTTT
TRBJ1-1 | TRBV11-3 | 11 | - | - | CASSRDTEAFF | TGTGCCAGCAGCCGCGACACTGAAGCTTTCTTT
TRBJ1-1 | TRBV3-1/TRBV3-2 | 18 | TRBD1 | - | CASSQVINRGGMNTEAFF | TGTGCCAGCAGCCAAGTTATCAACAGGGGGGGTATGAACACTGAAGCTTTCTTT
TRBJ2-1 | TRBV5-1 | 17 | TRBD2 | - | CASSLGLAGGLYNEQFF | TGCGCCAGCAGCTTGGGACTAGCGGGGGGGCTATACAATGAGCAGTTCTTC
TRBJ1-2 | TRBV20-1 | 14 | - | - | CSASGDTPNYGYTF | TGCAGTGCTAGTGGGGACACACCTAACTATGGCTACACCTTC
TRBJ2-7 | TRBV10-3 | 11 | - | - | CAISDTYEQYF | TGTGCCATCAGTGACACCTACGAGCAGTACTTC
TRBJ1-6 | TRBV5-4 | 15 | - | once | CASSLQGSYNSPLHF | TGTGCCAGCAGCTTGCAGGGCTCCTATAATTCACCCCTCCACTTT
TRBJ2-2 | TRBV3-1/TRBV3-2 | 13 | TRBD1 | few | CASSRQGGGELFF | TGTGCCAGCAGCCGACAGGGTGGCGGGGAGCTGTTTTTT
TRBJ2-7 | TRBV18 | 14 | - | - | CASSQSGSLYEQYF | TGTGCCAGCTCACAATCGGGTTCCCTCTACGAGCAGTACTTC
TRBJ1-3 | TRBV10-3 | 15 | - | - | CAISIGASSGNTIYF | TGTGCCATCAGTATTGGAGCGAGCTCTGGAAACACCATATATTTT
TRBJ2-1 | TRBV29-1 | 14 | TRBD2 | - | CSVAGSGGSDEQFF | TGCAGCGTTGCTGGTAGCGGGGGTTCGGATGAGCAGTTCTTC
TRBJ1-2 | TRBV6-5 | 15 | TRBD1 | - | CASRVPGQGAVGYTF | TGTGCCAGCAGAGTCCCGGGACAGGGGGCGGTTGGCTACACCTTC
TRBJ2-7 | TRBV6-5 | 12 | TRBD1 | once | CASSRQGYEQYF | TGTGCCAGCAGCAGACAGGGCTACGAGCAGTACTTC
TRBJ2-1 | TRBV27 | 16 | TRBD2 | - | CASSLLGTSGGVSQFF | TGTGCCAGCAGTTTACTCGGGACTAGCGGGGGGGTCTCGCAGTTCTTC
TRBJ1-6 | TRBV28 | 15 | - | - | CASRPRDSYNSPLHF | TGTGCCAGCAGACCCCGGGACTCCTATAATTCACCCCTCCACTTT
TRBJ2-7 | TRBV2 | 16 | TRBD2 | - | CASSEGASGFGYEQYF | TGTGCCAGCAGTGAAGGGGCTAGCGGGTTTGGCTACGAGCAGTACTTC
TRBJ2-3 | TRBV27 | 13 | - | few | CASSFRVGDTQYF | TGTGCCAGCAGTTTTCGGGTTGGAGATACGCAGTATTTT
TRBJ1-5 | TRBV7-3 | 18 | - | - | CASSPTLRQANSNQPQHF | TGTGCCAGCAGCCCAACTCTACGACAGGCTAATAGCAATCAGCCCCAGCATTTT
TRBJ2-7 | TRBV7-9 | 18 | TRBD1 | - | CASSSSGTGGGSSYEQYF | TGTGCCAGCAGCTCGTCCGGGACAGGGGGTGGAAGCTCCTACGAGCAGTACTTC